This TCR beta chain comes out of a study of OX40 agonist ivuxolimab in advanced cancers. Study-wide background: The dose-escalation cohort was around 83% male, with a mean age of around 60 years, ranging roughly 20 to 90.

Profiled with immunoSEQ multiplex PCR; TCRdb holds only in-frame clones, not every one. The sample lists over 60,000 clones, roughly 83% occurring once. The length of the CDR3 is 13 residues. Looked up from germline, CDR1 is SQVTM and CDR2 is ANQGSEA. V lost 3 bases and J lost 7, with 15 bases in between. The chain carries TRBV29-1 and TRBJ2-5; TRBD2 might be the D (6 bases). The material sequenced was CD4+ or CD8+ T cells sorted from blood, taken in a trial of the OX40 agonist ivuxolimab. This clonotype was obtained from an adult with an advanced solid tumor such as melanoma, head and neck, liver or kidney cancer. In DNA, the CDR3 is TGCAGCGTTGAGGGGGACTCGAGTCGGACCCAGTACTTC. Encoded protein: CSVEGDSSRTQYF. Drawing the rest from reference TRBV29-1 and TRBJ2-5, the complete variable domain is SAVISQKPSRDICQRGTSLTIQCQVDSQVTMMFWYRQQPGQSLTLIATANQGSEATYESGFVIDKFPISRPNLTFSTLTVSNMSPEDSSIYLCSVEGDSSRTQYFGPGTRLLVL.